This T cell receptor beta chain was identified in a study of T cells in Graves' hyperthyroidism and ophthalmopathy. Study-level points and caveats: In simple terms, a model built on 13 V-J features told ophthalmopathy apart from stable hyperthyroidism.

Losses at the gene ends were 1 base for V and 6 bases for J; bases not matched to a gene: 8. Germline CDR1 SGHTA, CDR2 FQGNSA. The CDR3 is made up of 15 amino acids. Graves' hyperthyroidism without ophthalmopathy progression within 18 months was termed stable. This clonotype was seen a handful of times. As yet, its antigen is unknown. The investigators amplified TCR beta CDR3 regions from RNA transcripts. RT-PCR in the first round (using the HTBI primer set) targeted the TCR CDR3. TCRdb recomputed calls from the multiplex PCR reads with MiXCR, one row per CDR3 protein. Of under 700,000 distinct CDR3 sequences in the sample, 46% were seen once.

Input material: peripheral blood or thyroid tissue (not recorded which). This TCR came from a woman younger than 35 with Graves' hyperthyroidism. J is TRBJ2-7 and V is TRBV7-2, with 8 bases identical to TRBD2. In DNA form, the CDR3 reads TGTGCCAGCAGCTTAGTAAGCGGGAGTAGCGGCGAGCAGTACTTC. Protein sequence: CASSLVSGSSGEQYF. Drawing the rest from reference TRBV7-2 and TRBJ2-7, the complete variable domain is GAGVSQSPSNKVTEKGKDVELRCDPISGHTALYWYRQSLGQGLEFLIYFQGNSAPDKSGLPSDRFSAERTGGSVSTLTIQRTQQEDSAVYLCASSLVSGSSGEQYFGPGTRLTVT.